This T cell receptor (beta chain) was sequenced during a study of T cell repertoires in cytomegalovirus infection. The study, taken as a whole, reports: The study found HLA-C-restricted CMV-specific TCR beta clonotypes dominating the ex vivo response.

Trimming removed 4 bases at V and 1 base at J, with 9 bases between. From germline, CDR1 is SQVTM and CDR2 ANQGSEA. The CDR3 runs 13 residues. This clonotype has more than one count but fewer than ten. As yet, its antigen is unknown. TCRdb passed the reads through MiXCR, listing each CDR3 protein once. The sample has about 260,000 distinct CDR3 sequences, around 13% seen once; the top ten hold roughly 9.7%. The sequenced sample consisted of PBMCs. This receptor was obtained from a human donor in good health (CMV status not recorded). Some clones in this sample may be carry-over from other donors' samples. The J gene is TRBJ2-3, the V gene TRBV29-1, with D perhaps being TRBD1 or TRBD2 (5 bases each). CDR3 amino acids: CSVAMGGTDTQYF. The CDR3 DNA reads TGCAGCGTTGCAATGGGGGGCACAGATACGCAGTATTTT.